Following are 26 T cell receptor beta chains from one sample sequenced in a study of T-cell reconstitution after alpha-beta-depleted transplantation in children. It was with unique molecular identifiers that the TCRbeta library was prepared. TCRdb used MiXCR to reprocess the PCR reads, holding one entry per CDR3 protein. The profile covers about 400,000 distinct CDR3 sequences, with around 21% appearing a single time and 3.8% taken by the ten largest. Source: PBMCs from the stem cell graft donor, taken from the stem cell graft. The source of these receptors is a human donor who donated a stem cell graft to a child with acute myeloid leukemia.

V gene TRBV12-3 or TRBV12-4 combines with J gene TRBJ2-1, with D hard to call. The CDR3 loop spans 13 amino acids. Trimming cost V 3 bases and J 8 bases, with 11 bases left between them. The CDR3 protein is CASSLSSKYEQFF. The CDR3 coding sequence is TGTGCCAGCAGTTTGAGTAGTAAGTATGAGCAGTTCTTC.

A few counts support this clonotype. CDR3 sequence reads: CASGRSGETQYF. The CDR3, as DNA: TGCGCCAGCGGTCGGAGTGGTGAGACCCAGTACTTC. This rearrangement joins TRBV5-1 to TRBJ2-5; D is unresolved. Looked up from germline, CDR1 is SGHRS and CDR2 is YFSETQ. The length of the CDR3 is 12 residues. Trimming cost V 7 bases and J 5 bases, with 12 bases left between them. Filled out from reference TRBV5-1 and TRBJ2-5, the complete variable domain reads KAGVTQTPRYLIKTRGQQVTLSCSPISGHRSVSWYQQTPGQGLQFLFEYFSETQRNKGNFPGRFSGRQFSNSRSEMNVSTLELGDSALYLCASGRSGETQYFGPGTRLLVL.

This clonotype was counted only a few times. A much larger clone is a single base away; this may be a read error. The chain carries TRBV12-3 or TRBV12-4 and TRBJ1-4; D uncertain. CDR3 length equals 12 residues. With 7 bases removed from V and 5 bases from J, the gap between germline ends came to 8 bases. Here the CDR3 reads CASTGLNEKLFF. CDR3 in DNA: TGTGCCAGCACTGGGCTAAATGAAAAACTGTTTTTT.

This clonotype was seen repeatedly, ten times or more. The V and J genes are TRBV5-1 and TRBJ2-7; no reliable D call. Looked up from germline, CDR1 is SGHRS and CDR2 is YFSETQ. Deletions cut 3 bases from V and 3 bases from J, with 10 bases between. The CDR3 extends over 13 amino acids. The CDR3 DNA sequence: TGCGCCAGCAGCTCCCAGACAAACTACGAGCAGTACTTC. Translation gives CASSSQTNYEQYF.

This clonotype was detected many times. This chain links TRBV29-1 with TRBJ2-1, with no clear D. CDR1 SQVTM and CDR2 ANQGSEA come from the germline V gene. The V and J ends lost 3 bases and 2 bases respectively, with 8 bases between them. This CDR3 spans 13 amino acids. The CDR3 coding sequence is TGCAGCGTTGACGGTACTGCCTACAATGAGCAGTTCTTC. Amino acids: CSVDGTAYNEQFF.

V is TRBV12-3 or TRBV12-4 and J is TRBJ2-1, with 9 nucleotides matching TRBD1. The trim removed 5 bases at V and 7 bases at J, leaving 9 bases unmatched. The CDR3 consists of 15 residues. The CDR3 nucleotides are TGTGCCAGCAGTCTCCCCGGGACAGGGATGAATGAGCAGTTCTTC. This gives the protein CASSLPGTGMNEQFF.

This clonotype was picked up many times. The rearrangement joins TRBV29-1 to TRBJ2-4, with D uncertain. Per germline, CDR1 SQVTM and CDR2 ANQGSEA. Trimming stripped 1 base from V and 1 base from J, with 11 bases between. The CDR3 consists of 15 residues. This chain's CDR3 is CSVEVGSTAKNIQYF. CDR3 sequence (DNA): TGCAGCGTTGAAGTGGGTTCGACGGCCAAAAACATTCAGTACTTC.

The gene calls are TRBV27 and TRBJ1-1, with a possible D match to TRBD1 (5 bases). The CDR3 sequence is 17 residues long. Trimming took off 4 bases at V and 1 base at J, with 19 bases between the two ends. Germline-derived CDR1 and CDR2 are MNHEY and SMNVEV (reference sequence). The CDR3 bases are TGTGCCAGCAGTTCCTTCGGGACGCAAACGGGGAACACTGAAGCTTTCTTT. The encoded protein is CASSSFGTQTGNTEAFF.

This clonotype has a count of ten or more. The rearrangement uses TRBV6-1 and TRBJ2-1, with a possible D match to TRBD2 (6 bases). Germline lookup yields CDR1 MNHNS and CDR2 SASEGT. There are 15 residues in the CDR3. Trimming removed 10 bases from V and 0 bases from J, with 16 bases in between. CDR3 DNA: TGTGCCACCTCGCTGGAGGGGAGCTCCTACAATGAGCAGTTCTTC. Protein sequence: CATSLEGSSYNEQFF.

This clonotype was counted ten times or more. The CDR3 DNA is TGTGCCAGCAGCGCCCAGGAAGAGGAAGAGACCCAGTACTTC. This gives the protein CASSAQEEEETQYF. J is TRBJ2-5 and V is TRBV7-9, with no clear D. The CDR3 has 14 amino acids. Deletions cut 5 bases from V and 3 bases from J, with 13 bases between. Germline CDR1 is SEHNR and CDR2 is FQNEAQ (reference sequence).

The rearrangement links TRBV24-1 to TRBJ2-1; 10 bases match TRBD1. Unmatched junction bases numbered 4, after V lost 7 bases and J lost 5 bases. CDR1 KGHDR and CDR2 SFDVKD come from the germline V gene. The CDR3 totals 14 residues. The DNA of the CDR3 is TGTGCCACCAGGGGGACAGGGGCAAACAATGAGCAGTTCTTC. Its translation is CATRGTGANNEQFF.

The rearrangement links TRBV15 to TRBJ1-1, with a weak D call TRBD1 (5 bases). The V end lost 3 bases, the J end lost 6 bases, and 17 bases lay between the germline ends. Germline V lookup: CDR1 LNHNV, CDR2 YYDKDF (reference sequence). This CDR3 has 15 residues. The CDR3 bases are TGTGCCACCAGCAGGGACGGGGGTTGGAGTCCTGAAGCTTTCTTT. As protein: CATSRDGGWSPEAFF. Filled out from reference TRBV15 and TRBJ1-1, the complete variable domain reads DAMVIQNPRYQVTQFGKPVTLSCSQTLNHNVMYWYQQKSSQAPKLLFHYYDKDFNNEADTPDNFQSRRPNTSFCFLDIRSPGLGDTAMYLCATSRDGGWSPEAFFGQGTRLTVV.

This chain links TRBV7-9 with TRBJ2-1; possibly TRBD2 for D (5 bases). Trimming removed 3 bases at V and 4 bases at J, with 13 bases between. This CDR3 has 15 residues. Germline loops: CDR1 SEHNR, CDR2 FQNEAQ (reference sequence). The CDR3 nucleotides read TGTGCCAGCAGCTTGTCAGTGGGAGTATACAATGAGCAGTTCTTC. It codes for CASSLSVGVYNEQFF.

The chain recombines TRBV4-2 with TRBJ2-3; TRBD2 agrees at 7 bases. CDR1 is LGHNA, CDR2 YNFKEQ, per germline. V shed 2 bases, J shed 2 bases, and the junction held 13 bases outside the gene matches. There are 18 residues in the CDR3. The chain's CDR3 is CASSQRVERGISTDTQYF. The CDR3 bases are TGTGCCAGCAGCCAACGGGTTGAGCGGGGTATATCCACAGATACGCAGTATTTT.

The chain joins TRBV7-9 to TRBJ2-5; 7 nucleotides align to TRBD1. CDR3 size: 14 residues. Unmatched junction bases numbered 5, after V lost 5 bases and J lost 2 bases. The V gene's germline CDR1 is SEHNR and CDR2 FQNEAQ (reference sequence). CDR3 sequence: CASSPKDRQETQYF. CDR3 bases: TGTGCCAGCAGCCCGAAGGACAGGCAAGAGACCCAGTACTTC.

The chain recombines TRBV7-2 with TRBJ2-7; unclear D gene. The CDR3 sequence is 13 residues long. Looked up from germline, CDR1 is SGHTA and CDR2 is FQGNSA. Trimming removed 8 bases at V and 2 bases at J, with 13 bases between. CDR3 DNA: TGTGCCAGCCGTCTCACTCCTACCTACGAGCAGTACTTC. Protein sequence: CASRLTPTYEQYF.

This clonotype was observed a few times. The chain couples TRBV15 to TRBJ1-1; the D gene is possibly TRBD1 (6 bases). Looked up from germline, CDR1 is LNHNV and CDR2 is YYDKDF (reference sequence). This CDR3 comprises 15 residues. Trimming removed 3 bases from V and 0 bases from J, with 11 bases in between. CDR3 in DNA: TGTGCCACCAGCAGGAACAGGGTCCTGAACACTGAAGCTTTCTTT. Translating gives CATSRNRVLNTEAFF.

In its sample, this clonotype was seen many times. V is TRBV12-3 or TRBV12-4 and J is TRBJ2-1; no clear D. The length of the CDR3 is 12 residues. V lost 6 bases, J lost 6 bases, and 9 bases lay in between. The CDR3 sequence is CASSSSANEQFF. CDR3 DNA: TGTGCCAGCAGCTCATCAGCCAATGAGCAGTTCTTC.

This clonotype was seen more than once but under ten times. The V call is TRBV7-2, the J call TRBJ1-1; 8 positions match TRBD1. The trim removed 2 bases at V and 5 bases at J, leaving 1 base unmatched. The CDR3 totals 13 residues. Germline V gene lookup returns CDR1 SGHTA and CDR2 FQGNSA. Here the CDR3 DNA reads TGTGCCAGCAGCTTACAGGGGGCGACTGAAGCTTTCTTT. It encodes CASSLQGATEAFF.

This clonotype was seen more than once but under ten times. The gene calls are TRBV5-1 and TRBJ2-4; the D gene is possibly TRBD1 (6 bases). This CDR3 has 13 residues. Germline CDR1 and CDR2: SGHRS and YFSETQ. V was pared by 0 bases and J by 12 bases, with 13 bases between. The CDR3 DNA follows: TGCGCCAGCAGCTTGGGCGTTTCGGACAGTCAGTACTTC. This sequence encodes CASSLGVSDSQYF.

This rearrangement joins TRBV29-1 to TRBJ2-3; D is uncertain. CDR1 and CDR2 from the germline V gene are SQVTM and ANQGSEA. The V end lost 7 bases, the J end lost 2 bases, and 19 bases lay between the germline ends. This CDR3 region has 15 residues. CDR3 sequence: CSATGQPFTTDTQYF. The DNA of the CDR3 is TGCAGCGCCACCGGTCAACCTTTTACCACAGATACGCAGTATTTT.

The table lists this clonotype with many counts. The CDR3 spells CATSVTDEQYF. In DNA form, the CDR3 reads TGTGCCACCAGCGTCACTGACGAGCAGTACTTC. The V call is TRBV15, the J call TRBJ2-7; D gene uncertain. The CDR3 has 11 residues. The ends were cut back, 5 bases at V and 5 bases at J, with 7 bases in the middle. Per germline, CDR1 LNHNV and CDR2 YYDKDF (reference sequence).

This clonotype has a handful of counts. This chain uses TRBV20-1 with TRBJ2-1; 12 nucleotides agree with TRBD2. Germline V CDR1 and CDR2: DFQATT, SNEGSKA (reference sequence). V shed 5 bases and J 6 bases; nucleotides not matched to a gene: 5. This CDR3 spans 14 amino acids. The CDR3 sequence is CSAPSSGRANEQFF. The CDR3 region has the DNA TGCAGTGCTCCCTCTAGCGGGAGGGCCAATGAGCAGTTCTTC.

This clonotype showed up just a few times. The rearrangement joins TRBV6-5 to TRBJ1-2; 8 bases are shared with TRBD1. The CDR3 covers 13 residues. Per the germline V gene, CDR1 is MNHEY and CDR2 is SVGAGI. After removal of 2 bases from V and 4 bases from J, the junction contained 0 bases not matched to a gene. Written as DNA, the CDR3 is TGTGCCAGCAGTTACCAGGGGGCCTATGGCTACACCTTC. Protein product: CASSYQGAYGYTF.

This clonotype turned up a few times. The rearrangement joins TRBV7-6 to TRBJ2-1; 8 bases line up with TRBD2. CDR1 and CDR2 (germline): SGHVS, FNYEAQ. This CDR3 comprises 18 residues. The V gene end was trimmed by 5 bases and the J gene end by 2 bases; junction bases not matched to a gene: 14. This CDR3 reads CASSTRLAGGSTYNEQFF. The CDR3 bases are TGTGCCAGCAGCACCAGGCTAGCGGGTGGCAGCACCTACAATGAGCAGTTCTTC.

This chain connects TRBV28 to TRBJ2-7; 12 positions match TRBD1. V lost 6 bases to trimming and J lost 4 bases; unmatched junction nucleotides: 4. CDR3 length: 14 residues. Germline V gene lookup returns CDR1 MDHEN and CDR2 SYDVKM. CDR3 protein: CASRGQGARYEQYF. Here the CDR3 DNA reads TGTGCCAGCAGGGGACAGGGGGCGCGGTACGAGCAGTACTTC.